The entry that follows covers one TCR beta chain sequence. Trimming cost V 5 bases and J 3 bases; bases outside gene matches: 3. Germline assignment: CDR1 SGHNT and CDR2 YENEEA. The CDR3 contains 13 residues. Generated by immunoSEQ multiplex PCR, the TCRdb table keeps only in-frame clones and is missing some. The sample yields a few hundred thousand clones, around 93% seen once. The data were taken from a study of shared T cell receptors in the human thymus. Material: thymocytes. This chain links TRBV11-3 with TRBJ2-7; TRBD1 matches at 8 bases. The receptor comes from a human donor. CDR3 sequence (DNA): TGTGCCAGCAGCCACAGGGGGAGCTACGAGCAGTACTTC. This codes for CASSHRGSYEQYF.